Listed below are T cell receptor beta chains from one sample, sequenced in a study of cytomegalovirus exposure and HLA in healthy donors. TCRdb's copy holds only in-frame clones and misses some; the assay was immunoSEQ multiplex PCR. The sample has roughly 150,000 clones, 82% seen once. The sequenced sample was PBMCs. These receptors originate from a woman between 45 and 65 years old in good health and CMV-seropositive. CDR3s include the opening cysteine and the closing phenylalanine or tryptophan. The D gene is left open where the match is weak. Some rows have no size entry. The others give once, few or many, or a class for an expanded clone.

cdr3_aa | cdr3_nt | v_call | clone_size | j_call | d_call
CSVVTGGEQYF | TGCAGCGTTGTTACAGGCGGCGAGCAGTACTTC | TRBV29-1 | . | TRBJ2-7 | .
CATGGGTETQYF | TGTGCCACCGGCGGGGGGACAGAGACCCAGTACTTC | TRBV19 | few | TRBJ2-5 | TRBD2
CASSSPLAGGTGELFF | TGTGCCAGCAGTTCACCTTTAGCGGGGGGCACCGGGGAGCTGTTTTTT | TRBV6-5 | . | TRBJ2-2 | TRBD2
CASTQTRLNTGELFF | TGTGCCAGCACCCAGACTAGGCTGAACACCGGGGAGCTGTTTTTT | TRBV2 | few | TRBJ2-2 | .
CASSGAGTGDLYGYTF | TGTGCCAGCAGCGGAGCGGGGACAGGGGACCTCTATGGCTACACCTTC | TRBV2 | . | TRBJ1-2 | TRBD1
CASSLGGKDSPLHF | TGCGCCAGCAGCTTGGGGGGCAAAGATTCACCCCTCCACTTT | TRBV5-1 | once | TRBJ1-6 | .
CASSPGGRNTGELFF | TGTGCCAGCAGCCCGGGGGGGCGGAACACCGGGGAGCTGTTTTTT | TRBV13 | . | TRBJ2-2 | TRBD2
CASSPTAMNTEAFF | TGTGCCAGCTCGCCGACAGCTATGAACACTGAAGCTTTCTTT | TRBV18 | . | TRBJ1-1 | .
CASSIPPGTAQGNTIYF | TGTGCCAGTAGTATACCCCCCGGGACAGCTCAAGGAAACACCATATATTTT | TRBV19 | . | TRBJ1-3 | TRBD1
CASSFQGFTGELFF | TGTGCCAGCAGCTTCCAGGGCTTCACCGGGGAGCTGTTTTTT | TRBV7-9 | once | TRBJ2-2 | .
CASSGTVLTDTQYF | TGTGCCAGCAGTGGGACAGTTCTAACAGATACGCAGTATTTT | TRBV6-1 | . | TRBJ2-3 | .
CAWIPGTGTYGYTF | TGTGCCTGGATACCCGGGACAGGGACCTATGGCTACACCTTC | TRBV30 | once | TRBJ1-2 | TRBD1
CASSSQGDTYNEQFF | TGCGCCAGCAGCTCCCAGGGGGACACCTACAATGAGCAGTTCTTC | TRBV5-1 | . | TRBJ2-1 | TRBD1
CASGDRVYEQYF | TGTGCCAGCGGGGACAGGGTCTACGAGCAGTACTTC | TRBV2 | few | TRBJ2-7 | TRBD1
CASGPGRGGGVTQYF | TGTGCCAGCGGACCGGGACGTGGTGGGGGGGTGACCCAGTACTTC | TRBV19 | . | TRBJ2-5 | TRBD2
CASKGRGGDATYEQYF | TGCGCCAGCAAGGGGAGGGGAGGGGACGCAACCTACGAGCAGTACTTC | TRBV10-2 | . | TRBJ2-7 | TRBD2
CASRESGGGGYTF | TGTGCCAGCAGGGAATCAGGGGGCGGTGGCTACACCTTC | TRBV6-1 | . | TRBJ1-2 | TRBD1
CAISGGTGTNTEAFF | TGTGCCATCAGTGGGGGGACAGGGACGAACACTGAAGCTTTCTTT | TRBV10-3 | . | TRBJ1-1 | TRBD1
CASSTDYTDTQYF | TGTGCCAGTAGTACCGACTACACAGATACGCAGTATTTT | TRBV19 | . | TRBJ2-3 | .
CASSSLGLSGNTIYF | TGTGCCAGTAGTAGTCTGGGCCTCTCTGGAAACACCATATATTTT | TRBV19 | . | TRBJ1-3 | .
CASSVAGGSPLHF | TGTGCCAGCAGCGTAGCTGGAGGTTCACCCCTCCACTTT | TRBV9 | . | TRBJ1-6 | .
CASSVKKTQYF | TGTGCCAGCAGTGTAAAAAAGACCCAGTACTTC | TRBV2 | once | TRBJ2-5 | .
CASSLTGTNTEAFF | TGTGCCAGCAGTTTAACAGGGACGAACACTGAAGCTTTCTTT | TRBV27 | . | TRBJ1-1 | .
CASTKGGVGYQPQHF | TGTGCCAGTACTAAAGGGGGAGTTGGCTATCAGCCCCAGCATTTT | TRBV19 | . | TRBJ1-5 | .
CSDLKRGAGGEQFF | TGCAGCGACCTAAAGCGGGGGGCAGGGGGTGAGCAGTTCTTC | TRBV29-1 | . | TRBJ2-1 | TRBD2
CASSLTRWETNEKLFF | TGTGCCAGCAGTTTGACCCGGTGGGAGACTAATGAAAAACTGTTTTTT | TRBV2 | . | TRBJ1-4 | .
CASSELAGGFYEQYF | TGTGCCAGCAGTGAACTAGCGGGGGGCTTCTACGAGCAGTACTTC | TRBV6-1 | . | TRBJ2-7 | TRBD2
CASSDYREGSGETQYF | TGTGCCAGCAGTGATTATCGGGAGGGGTCAGGGGAGACCCAGTACTTC | TRBV25-1 | . | TRBJ2-5 | TRBD2
CATAMAGSPLHF | TGTGCCACTGCCATGGCGGGTTCACCCCTCCACTTT | TRBV19 | . | TRBJ1-6 | .
CASSSHDRDYGYTF | TGTGCCAGCAGCTCCCACGACAGAGACTATGGCTACACCTTC | TRBV11-2 | . | TRBJ1-2 | .
CASNSGGVDTQYF | TGTGCCAGCAATAGCGGGGGGGTAGATACGCAGTATTTT | TRBV9 | . | TRBJ2-3 | TRBD2
CASSILWGQGPTDTQYF | TGTGCCAGTAGTATCTTGTGGGGACAGGGACCCACAGATACGCAGTATTTT | TRBV19 | . | TRBJ2-3 | TRBD1
CASSLIRGSNEKLFF | TGTGCCAGCAGCTTAATCCGGGGATCTAATGAAAAACTGTTTTTT | TRBV11-1 | . | TRBJ1-4 | .
CASGDRKMNTEAFF | TGTGCCAGCGGGGACAGGAAAATGAACACTGAAGCTTTCTTT | TRBV21-1 | . | TRBJ1-1 | .
CASSQEIRRGQSSYNEQFF | TGCGCCAGCAGCCAAGAAATTCGCCGCGGACAGAGCTCCTACAATGAGCAGTTCTTC | TRBV4-1 | . | TRBJ2-1 | .
CASSQDNTPGDTQYF | TGCGCCAGCAGCCAAGATAATACCCCGGGAGATACGCAGTATTTT | TRBV4-3 | . | TRBJ2-3 | .
CASSPDHQAEKLFF | TGTGCCAGCAGCCCCGATCATCAGGCCGAAAAACTGTTTTTT | TRBV9 | . | TRBJ1-4 | .
CSARLATEAFF | TGCAGTGCTAGACTCGCGACTGAAGCTTTCTTT | TRBV20-1 | . | TRBJ1-1 | .
CASSSTGPGYTF | TGTGCCAGTAGTTCGACAGGGCCCGGCTACACCTTC | TRBV19 | . | TRBJ1-2 | TRBD1
CASSSDSYEQYF | TGTGCCAGCAGCTCCGACAGCTACGAGCAGTACTTC | TRBV5-6 | . | TRBJ2-7 | .
CASSQSASGGSYNEQFF | TGCGCCAGCAGCCAAAGCGCCTCGGGGGGCTCCTACAATGAGCAGTTCTTC | TRBV4-3 | . | TRBJ2-1 | TRBD2
CSIWEGSDEQYF | TGCAGCATCTGGGAGGGAAGCGACGAGCAGTACTTC | TRBV29-1 | once | TRBJ2-7 | TRBD2
CASSKTTGTPNEKLFF | TGTGCCAGCAGCAAAACAACCGGGACTCCAAATGAAAAACTGTTTTTT | TRBV14 | . | TRBJ1-4 | .
CASSSGGNYGYTF | TGTGCCAGCAGTTCTGGCGGTAACTATGGCTACACCTTC | TRBV6-6 | . | TRBJ1-2 | .
CASAGAGKNIQYF | TGTGCCAGTGCGGGGGCTGGCAAAAACATTCAGTACTTC | TRBV6-5 | . | TRBJ2-4 | .
CASRVLGLPRGKQFF | TGTGCCAGCAGGGTACTAGGCCTTCCACGGGGAAAGCAGTTCTTC | TRBV6-5 | . | TRBJ2-1 | .